A selection of T cell receptor beta chains follows, all from one sample in a study of blood T cell repertoires in COVID-19. The repertoire was sequenced with immunoSEQ multiplex PCR; TCRdb's copy has only in-frame clones and lacks some. The sample consists of around 35,000 clones, more than 65% of them appearing once. The sequenced sample was peripheral blood. The source of these receptors is a man aged 65 to 85 with COVID-19, enrolled during active disease. Each CDR3 is given with its conserved first and last residue. D genes are given only for firm matches. Clone sizes are given selectively: once, few, many, or a class where the clone is expanded.

>TRBV19|TRBD2|TRBJ2-3|-
TGTGCCAGTAGGGCTAGCGGAGACACAGATACGCAGTATTTT
CASRASGDTDTQYF
>TRBV4-1|-|TRBJ2-3|-
TGCGCCAGCAGCCAAGAGGCGGCAGCAGATACGCAGTATTTT
CASSQEAAADTQYF
>TRBV18|TRBD1|TRBJ1-1|-
TGTGCCAGCTCACCGAGGACAGGGGCGGACACTGAAGCTTTCTTT
CASSPRTGADTEAFF
>TRBV4-3|-|TRBJ1-1|-
TGCGCCAGCAGCCAAGATTGGTTCCAGGGGTCGTTCATGAACACTGAAGCTTTCTTT
CASSQDWFQGSFMNTEAFF
>TRBV3-1/TRBV3-2|TRBD2|TRBJ2-5|-
TGTGCCAGCAGCTTTACTAGCGGGAGTATGGAGACCCAGTACTTC
CASSFTSGSMETQYF
>TRBV6-5|-|TRBJ1-2|once
TGTGCCAGCAGCACTGCGGGGGCGGGCTACACCTTC
CASSTAGAGYTF
>TRBV9|TRBD2|TRBJ2-1|-
TGTGCCAGCAACGGACTAGCGAACAATGAGCAGTTCTTC
CASNGLANNEQFF
>TRBV7-8|-|TRBJ2-7|-
TGTGCCAGCAGTCTACAAGGCCTAACCGACACAGAGCAGTACTTC
CASSLQGLTDTEQYF
>TRBV18|-|TRBJ1-4|-
TGTGCCAGCTCACGACGGACAGCTGGTAATGAAAAACTGTTTTTT
CASSRRTAGNEKLFF
>TRBV15|-|TRBJ1-2|-
TGTGCCACCAGCAGAGATACGGGGTTTGGCTACACCTTC
CATSRDTGFGYTF
>TRBV4-2|-|TRBJ1-5|-
TGTGCCAGCAGCCAAGGGAGGGGAAATCAGCCCCAGCATTTT
CASSQGRGNQPQHF
>TRBV11-2|-|TRBJ1-5|once
TGTGCCAGCAGCGAGGCAGGGGCATTAGGGCCCCAGCATTTT
CASSEAGALGPQHF
>TRBV6-6|TRBD1|TRBJ1-2|few
TGTGCCAGCAGTTACCTTCAGGGGGTCGGCTACACCTTC
CASSYLQGVGYTF